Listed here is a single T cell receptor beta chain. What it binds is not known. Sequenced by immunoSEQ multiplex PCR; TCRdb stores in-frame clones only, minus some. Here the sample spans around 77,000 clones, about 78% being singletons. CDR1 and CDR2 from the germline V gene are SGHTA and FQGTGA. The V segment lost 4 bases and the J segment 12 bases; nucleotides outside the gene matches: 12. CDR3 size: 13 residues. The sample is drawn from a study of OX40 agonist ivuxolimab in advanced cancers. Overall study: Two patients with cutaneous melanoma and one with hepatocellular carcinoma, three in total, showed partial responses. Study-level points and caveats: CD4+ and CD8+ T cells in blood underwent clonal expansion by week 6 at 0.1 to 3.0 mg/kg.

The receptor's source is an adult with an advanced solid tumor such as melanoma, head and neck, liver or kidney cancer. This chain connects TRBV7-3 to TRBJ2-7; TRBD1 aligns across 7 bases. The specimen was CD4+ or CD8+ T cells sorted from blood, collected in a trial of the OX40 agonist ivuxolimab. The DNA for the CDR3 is TGTGCCAGCAGCTCGGTTGACAGGGCCGTCGGGTACTTC. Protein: CASSSVDRAVGYF.